A selection of T cell receptor beta chains follows, all from one sample in a study of blood T cell repertoires in COVID-19. Data came from immunoSEQ multiplex PCR; TCRdb stores just in-frame clones and leaves some out. The table lists over 200,000 clones, around 84% of them singletons. The sequenced sample was PBMCs or T cells enriched from blood (not recorded which). The receptor source for this set is a young man who had recovered from COVID-19. The CDR3 runs from the conserved cysteine through the conserved F or W. Each record gives: clone size, J gene, D gene, V gene, CDR3 protein, CDR3 DNA. The D gene is left open where the match is weak. Expanded clones are given a class, and other clones once, few, many or no size at all.

NA | TRBJ1-2 | NA | TRBV6-5 | CASLSGGAGRYGYTF | TGTGCCAGCCTTTCTGGGGGGGCAGGACGGTATGGCTACACCTTC
NA | TRBJ1-5 | NA | TRBV18 | CASSPTPGDQPQHF | TGTGCCAGCTCACCAACGCCAGGGGATCAGCCCCAGCATTTT
once | TRBJ2-7 | TRBD1 | TRBV19 | CASSKNRGYEQYF | TGTGCCAGTAGTAAGAACAGGGGCTACGAGCAGTACTTC
NA | TRBJ1-5 | NA | TRBV28 | CASSFFDSNNQPQHF | TGTGCCAGCAGTTTTTTCGACAGCAACAATCAGCCCCAGCATTTT
NA | TRBJ2-1 | NA | TRBV5-8 | CASSLALVSGSSYNEQFF | TGTGCCAGCAGCTTGGCCTTGGTTAGCGGTAGCTCCTACAATGAGCAGTTCTTC
NA | TRBJ2-3 | NA | TRBV7-9 | CASSLVSGPTDTQYF | TGTGCCAGCAGCTTAGTTAGCGGACCCACAGATACGCAGTATTTT
NA | TRBJ1-5 | TRBD1 | TRBV19 | CASSSTGFGNQPQHF | TGTGCCAGTAGTTCGACAGGGTTCGGCAATCAGCCCCAGCATTTT
NA | TRBJ2-3 | NA | TRBV6-5 | CASKRGRGTDTQYF | TGTGCCAGCAAAAGGGGGAGGGGCACAGATACGCAGTATTTT
NA | TRBJ2-3 | TRBD2 | TRBV5-1 | CASSLFLAEDTQYF | TGCGCCAGCAGCTTGTTTCTAGCGGAAGATACGCAGTATTTT
NA | TRBJ1-5 | TRBD1 | TRBV18 | CASSRFGQGAGNQPQHF | TGTGCCAGCTCACGATTCGGACAGGGGGCTGGCAATCAGCCCCAGCATTTT
NA | TRBJ2-6 | TRBD1 | TRBV10-3 | CAISEEGAAGANVLTF | TGTGCCATCAGTGAGGAGGGGGCGGCTGGGGCCAACGTCCTGACTTTC
once | TRBJ2-1 | TRBD2 | TRBV5-1 | CASSERGLAGGSSYNEQFF | TGCGCCAGCAGCGAGCGGGGACTAGCGGGAGGGAGCTCCTACAATGAGCAGTTCTTC
once | TRBJ2-1 | NA | TRBV5-1 | CASSLGQQTYNEQFF | TGCGCCAGCAGCTTGGGACAGCAGACTTACAATGAGCAGTTCTTC
NA | TRBJ1-2 | NA | TRBV5-8 | CASSGAGGEKYGYTF | TGTGCCAGCAGCGGCGCGGGGGGCGAGAAATATGGCTACACCTTC
NA | TRBJ1-2 | NA | TRBV10-3 | CAISEFELVGYTF | TGTGCCATCAGTGAGTTTGAGTTGGTTGGCTACACCTTC
NA | TRBJ2-1 | TRBD2 | TRBV19 | CASSTQTSGLADDEQFF | TGTGCCAGTAGTACCCAAACTTCGGGACTAGCGGACGATGAGCAGTTCTTC
NA | TRBJ2-3 | TRBD1 | TRBV15 | CATSRGQGATDTQYF | TGTGCCACCAGCAGAGGACAGGGCGCTACAGATACGCAGTATTTT
once | TRBJ2-7 | NA | TRBV27 | CASSPNEAYEQYF | TGTGCCAGCAGCCCTAATGAGGCCTACGAGCAGTACTTC
NA | TRBJ1-1 | NA | TRBV10-3 | CAISEGGASEAFF | TGTGCCATCAGTGAGGGGGGGGCCTCTGAAGCTTTCTTT
NA | TRBJ2-2 | NA | TRBV28 | CASMSDTGELFF | TGTGCCAGCATGAGCGACACCGGGGAGCTGTTTTTT
NA | TRBJ2-1 | TRBD2 | TRBV9 | CASSVGLAGGFYNEQFF | TGTGCCAGCAGCGTGGGACTAGCGGGAGGGTTTTACAATGAGCAGTTCTTC
few | TRBJ2-5 | TRBD2 | TRBV5-1 | CASSPSGPQETQYF | TGCGCCAGCAGCCCTAGCGGGCCCCAAGAGACCCAGTACTTC
NA | TRBJ2-5 | NA | TRBV11-3 | CAISTGPETQYF | TGTGCCATTTCCACAGGGCCGGAGACCCAGTACTTC
NA | TRBJ2-3 | TRBD2 | TRBV5-4 | CASSFGLAGGPGTDTQYF | TGTGCCAGCAGCTTTGGACTAGCGGGAGGCCCGGGCACAGATACGCAGTATTTT
NA | TRBJ1-6 | TRBD1 | TRBV15 | CATSRVRGQGNSPLHF | TGTGCCACCAGCAGAGTACGCGGACAGGGGAATTCACCCCTCCACTTT
once | TRBJ2-1 | TRBD2 | TRBV11-2 | CASSRRMTSGVENEQFF | TGTGCCAGCAGCCGGCGTATGACTAGCGGGGTTGAAAATGAGCAGTTCTTC
NA | TRBJ2-3 | TRBD1 | TRBV19 | CASKKQGARTDTQYF | TGTGCCAGTAAAAAACAGGGGGCTCGCACAGATACGCAGTATTTT
NA | TRBJ1-5 | NA | TRBV19 | CASSIDTGHNSNQPQHF | TGTGCCAGTAGTATAGATACGGGACACAATAGCAATCAGCCCCAGCATTTT
NA | TRBJ2-7 | TRBD2 | TRBV10-3 | CAIGGEGYREQYF | TGTGCCATCGGTGGGGAGGGGTACCGGGAGCAGTACTTC
once | TRBJ2-3 | NA | TRBV15 | CATSRGVVGAGIDTQYF | TGTGCCACCAGCAGAGGCGTCGTGGGTGCGGGAATAGATACGCAGTATTTT
NA | TRBJ1-6 | NA | TRBV6-2/TRBV6-3 | CASSYGGTNNSPLHF | TGTGCCAGCAGTTACGGGGGGACTAATAATTCACCCCTCCACTTT
NA | TRBJ2-7 | TRBD1 | TRBV2 | CASNPDRGWWEQYF | TGTGCCAGCAATCCCGACAGGGGATGGTGGGAGCAGTACTTC
once | TRBJ1-1 | NA | TRBV7-9 | CASIALDTEAFF | TGTGCCAGCATAGCGTTAGACACTGAAGCTTTCTTT
once | TRBJ1-3 | NA | TRBV28 | CASSPRTGNENTIYF | TGTGCCAGCAGTCCCCGGACCGGGAATGAAAACACCATATATTTT
NA | TRBJ1-5 | TRBD1 | TRBV2 | CASSPDRGGSQPQHF | TGTGCCAGCAGCCCGGACAGGGGTGGGAGTCAGCCCCAGCATTTT
once | TRBJ2-7 | TRBD2 | TRBV6-5 | CASTPATSGSYEQYF | TGTGCCAGCACCCCGGCGACTAGCGGGAGTTACGAGCAGTACTTC